The 18 T cell receptor beta chains in this list originate from one sample, sequenced in a study of cytomegalovirus exposure and HLA in healthy donors. PCR involved 60 Vbeta and 13 Jbeta primers. The repertoire was sequenced with immunoSEQ multiplex PCR; TCRdb's copy has only in-frame clones and lacks some. The table for this sample gives 190,000 or so clones. The sequencing sample was made of PBMCs. Source of these receptors: a boy between 5 and 17 years old in good health and CMV-seronegative.

The chain carries TRBV27 and TRBJ2-7, with 7 bases aligning to TRBD1. Germline V lookup: CDR1 MNHEY, CDR2 SMNVEV (reference sequence). J lost 4 bases, V lost 6 bases, and 6 bases had no gene match. There are 13 residues in the CDR3. The CDR3, as DNA: TGTGCCAGCAGCTCCGGGACAGAATACGAGCAGTACTTC. Translating gives CASSSGTEYEQYF.

This chain joins TRBV15 and TRBJ2-2; 8 bases fit TRBD1. The CDR3 runs to 16 residues. Germline V gene lookup returns CDR1 LNHNV and CDR2 YYDKDF (reference sequence). J gave up 3 bases and V 3 bases, and 6 bases lay outside the gene matches. The CDR3 here is CATSSAHRGDTGELFF. The CDR3 nucleotides read TGTGCCACCAGCAGCGCTCACAGGGGGGACACCGGGGAGCTGTTTTTT.

The chain links TRBV9 to TRBJ1-5; no definite D call. V dropped 0 bases and J dropped 7 bases, with 8 bases sitting between them. Germline V CDR1 and CDR2: SGDLS, YYNGEE. This CDR3 is built from 13 residues. The CDR3 region has the DNA TGTGCCAGCAGCGTAGGCGGCTCCCAGCCCCAGCATTTT. It translates to CASSVGGSQPQHF.

The V gene is TRBV28, the J gene TRBJ1-1; D might be TRBD1 (5 bases). This CDR3 region has 14 residues. V lost 5 bases and J 0 bases, leaving 10 bases between the germline ends. The germline V gene has CDR1 MDHEN and CDR2 SYDVKM. The CDR3: CASSRGHLNTEAFF. The CDR3 nucleotides read TGTGCCAGCAGTCGAGGACATTTGAACACTGAAGCTTTCTTT.

The V and J genes are TRBV27 and TRBJ1-5, with unresolved D. The CDR3 length is 12 residues. Germline V gene sequence: CDR1 MNHEY, CDR2 SMNVEV (reference sequence). The germline V and J ends were trimmed by 10 bases and 5 bases, with 12 bases remaining between them. DNA for the CDR3: TGTGCCACCAAGCGGTGTTATCAGCCCCAGCATTTT. It specifies CATKRCYQPQHF.

This chain links TRBV6-6 with TRBJ2-7; the match to TRBD2 covers 13 bases. The CDR3 has 14 amino acids. CDR1 is MNHNY, CDR2 SVGAGI, per germline (reference sequence). The ends lost 6 bases at V and 5 bases at J; junction bases unmatched: 4. The CDR3 loop reads CASRRLAGGHEQYF. The CDR3 nucleotides are TGTGCCAGCAGAAGACTAGCGGGGGGCCACGAGCAGTACTTC.

As to this clone: The sample has other DNA sequences that encode this CDR3 too. The rearrangement links TRBV29-1 to TRBJ1-4; 10 bases agree with TRBD1. The germline CDR1 and CDR2 sequences are SQVTM and ANQGSEA. This CDR3 region has 13 residues. J gave up 5 bases and V 5 bases, and 2 bases lay outside the gene matches. Here the CDR3 DNA reads TGCAGCGTTCGGACAGGGGGGAATGAAAAACTGTTTTTT. Translated: CSVRTGGNEKLFF.

This chain connects TRBV29-1 to TRBJ2-7; D is perhaps TRBD1 (7 bases). This CDR3 spans 13 amino acids. Trimming shortened V by 7 bases and J by 0 bases, and 13 bases separated the two germline ends. Germline CDR1 reads SQVTM; CDR2 reads ANQGSEA. Here the CDR3 DNA reads TGCAGCGCCCAGGGGGGTAGCTCCTACGAGCAGTACTTC. Amino acid sequence: CSAQGGSSYEQYF.

The chain links TRBV9 to TRBJ2-1; the match to TRBD2 covers 10 bases. V trimming: 0 bases; J trimming: 7 bases; junction bases outside the gene matches: 13. The CDR3 has 18 amino acids. Germline-derived CDR1 and CDR2 are SGDLS and YYNGEE. The CDR3 DNA follows: TGTGCCAGCAGCGTAGGTCAGCGGGGGGGCCGGGGAACGAATGAGCAGTTCTTC. Its protein product is CASSVGQRGGRGTNEQFF.

V usage is TRBV11-2 and J usage is TRBJ2-1, with 8 bases aligning to TRBD2. The V gene's germline CDR1 is SGHAT and CDR2 FQNNGV. This CDR3 is 14 amino acids long. With 4 bases clipped from V and 4 bases from J, the junction kept 3 bases outside the gene matches. CDR3 nucleotides: TGTGCCAGCAGCTATAGCGGGGCATACAATGAGCAGTTCTTC. Protein: CASSYSGAYNEQFF.

Details on this clone: Other DNA sequences from this sample encode an identical CDR3 as well. This chain joins TRBV6-5 and TRBJ2-5, with TRBD2 identical over 12 bases. Germline lookup yields CDR1 MNHEY and CDR2 SVGAGI. The CDR3 loop spans 15 amino acids. After removal of 5 bases from V and 5 bases from J, the junction contained 6 bases not matched to a gene. CDR3: CASSTASGGAETQYF. CDR3 DNA sequence: TGTGCCAGCAGTACAGCTAGCGGGGGGGCTGAGACCCAGTACTTC.

The V gene is TRBV6-1, the J gene TRBJ2-7; the D gene is possibly TRBD1 (6 bases). V was pared by 7 bases and J by 4 bases, with 17 bases between. This CDR3 is 14 amino acids long. In germline, CDR1 is MNHNS, CDR2 SASEGT. The CDR3 loop reads CASTRVWTEYEQYF. CDR3 nucleotides: TGTGCCAGCACCCGGGTGTGGACAGAGTACGAGCAGTACTTC.

V is TRBV4-3 and J is TRBJ2-3, with TRBD2 identical over 7 bases. After removal of 0 bases from V and 9 bases from J, the junction contained 6 bases not matched to a gene. The length of the CDR3 is 14 residues. The germline CDR1 and CDR2 sequences are LGHNA and YSLEER. Written as DNA, the CDR3 is TGCGCCAGCAGCCAAGATCTGGGGGGGGAAACGCAGTATTTT. It encodes CASSQDLGGETQYF.

The chain has TRBV30 and TRBJ2-3; TRBD2 is a possible D gene (7 bases). The length of the CDR3 is 17 residues. Trimming cost V 3 bases and J 5 bases, with 24 bases left between them. Looked up from germline, CDR1 is GTSNPN and CDR2 is SVGIG (reference sequence). The CDR3 bases are TGTGCCTGGAGCTCCATTTTAGGGGGGGGCGTCGGAGATACGCAGTATTTT. Translating gives CAWSSILGGGVGDTQYF.

J is TRBJ1-4 and V is TRBV27; D may be TRBD1 (5 bases). The CDR3 is 16 amino acids. V was trimmed by 5 bases and J by 2 bases, leaving 15 bases between them. The germline V gene has CDR1 MNHEY and CDR2 SMNVEV (reference sequence). CDR3 nucleotide sequence: TGTGCCAGCAGTGACCTTACAGGTCGCACTAATGAAAAACTGTTTTTT. It is translated as CASSDLTGRTNEKLFF.

This sequence joins TRBV7-8 and TRBJ1-1; D is perhaps TRBD1 (6 bases). Germline V lookup: CDR1 SGHVS, CDR2 FQNEAQ. The ends were cut back, 6 bases at V and 4 bases at J, with 21 bases in the middle. The CDR3 has 16 residues. Here the CDR3 DNA reads TGTGCCAGCAGTTTAACCAGGGGTATCTATGGCACTGAAGCTTTCTTT. Translated, it gives CASSLTRGIYGTEAFF.

The V gene is TRBV30, the J gene TRBJ2-5; 10 bases match TRBD2. Germline-derived CDR1 and CDR2 are GTSNPN and SVGIG (reference sequence). The CDR3 consists of 15 residues. V shed 0 bases and J 4 bases; nucleotides not matched to a gene: 5. CDR3 amino acids: CAWSVPTSGPETQYF. CDR3 sequence (DNA): TGTGCCTGGAGTGTACCGACTAGCGGGCCAGAGACCCAGTACTTC.

The rearrangement joins TRBV13 to TRBJ1-1; 8 nucleotides match TRBD1. J gave up 5 bases and V 5 bases, and 16 bases lay outside the gene matches. The CDR3 consists of 17 residues. Per the germline V gene, CDR1 is PRHDT and CDR2 is FYEKMQ (reference sequence). CDR3 residues: CASSLRRRGQDGTEAFF. In DNA form, the CDR3 reads TGTGCCAGCAGCCTTCGACGGAGGGGACAGGACGGAACTGAAGCTTTCTTT. Filled out from reference TRBV13 and TRBJ1-1, the complete variable domain reads AAGVIQSPRHLIKEKRETATLKCYPIPRHDTVYWYQQGPGQDPQFLISFYEKMQSDKGSIPDRFSAQQFSDYHSELNMSSLELGDSALYFCASSLRRRGQDGTEAFFGQGTRLTVV.